One and the same sample provided the 23 T cell receptor beta chains below, sequenced in a study of cytomegalovirus exposure and HLA in healthy donors. A multiplex PCR was run with 60 Vbeta primers and 13 Jbeta primers. The table came from immunoSEQ multiplex PCR; TCRdb's copy has only in-frame clones and leaves some out. The table lists 190,000 or so clones, roughly 78% of them singletons. Sequenced material: PBMCs. The receptors were sampled from a boy between 5 and 17 years old in good health and CMV-seronegative.

This clone was observed a handful of times. The chain uses TRBV5-1 and TRBJ1-1; D may be TRBD1 (5 bases). The CDR3 has 17 amino acids. The germline V gene encodes CDR1 SGHRS and CDR2 YFSETQ. Trimming stripped 3 bases from V and 3 bases from J, with 21 bases between. The CDR3 coding sequence is TGCGCCAGCAGCTCCGGGCTTCGGGGGGGAAAGGACACTGAAGCTTTCTTT. Amino acid sequence: CASSSGLRGGKDTEAFF.

This clone was detected only once. This chain joins TRBV7-3 and TRBJ2-7; D gene uncertain. Germline CDR1 is SGHTA and CDR2 is FQGTGA. The CDR3 loop spans 13 amino acids. The V end lost 0 bases, the J end lost 7 bases, and 10 bases lay between the germline ends. The chain's CDR3 is CASSLTGALEQYF. In nucleotides, the CDR3 is TGTGCCAGCAGCTTAACGGGCGCGCTAGAGCAGTACTTC. Supplemented by reference TRBV7-3 and TRBJ2-7, the full variable domain reads GAGVSQTPSNKVTEKGKYVELRCDPISGHTALYWYRQSLGQGPEFLIYFQGTGAADDSGLPNDRFFAVRPEGSVSTLKIQRTERGDSAVYLCASSLTGALEQYFGPGTRLTVT.

The table lists this clone with a few counts. The gene calls are TRBV18 and TRBJ2-7, with D perhaps TRBD1 (5 bases). The CDR3 loop spans 14 amino acids. Germline V CDR1 and CDR2: KGHSH, LQKENI. Trimming shortened V by 2 bases and J by 6 bases, and 14 bases separated the two germline ends. DNA for the CDR3: TGTGCCAGCTCACCAGGCCAGGGCATCTCCGAGCAGTACTTC. Protein product: CASSPGQGISEQYF.

This chain connects TRBV30 to TRBJ2-7; 7 bases fit TRBD2. The CDR3 runs 15 residues. Trimming cost V 5 bases and J 2 bases; bases outside gene matches: 12. Germline V gene data show CDR1 as GTSNPN and CDR2 as SVGIG (reference sequence). CDR3 coding DNA: TGTGCCTGGGGTAGGGGCGGGAGCGGCCCCTACGAGCAGTACTTC. This translates into CAWGRGGSGPYEQYF.

J is TRBJ2-4 and V is TRBV11-3, with 7 bases lining up with TRBD1. Trimming at V came to 1 base and at J to 3 bases, leaving 18 bases not matched to a gene. Per germline, CDR1 SGHNT and CDR2 YENEEA. This CDR3 comprises 20 residues. CDR3 amino acids: CASSLVILRGQQQLKNIQYF. DNA for the CDR3: TGTGCCAGCAGCTTAGTAATATTGAGGGGACAGCAACAACTCAAAAACATTCAGTACTTC.

This clone was detected once. The chain recombines TRBV23-1 with TRBJ2-4; D is undetermined. TRBV23-1 has ORF status, its function being uncertain. Between the trimmed V and J ends, which lost 10 bases and 6 bases, there was a span of 13 bases. The CDR3 spans 12 residues. Here the CDR3 reads CATQSPINIQYF. Written as DNA, the CDR3 is TGCGCCACCCAATCCCCTATAAACATTCAGTACTTC.

The chain is built from TRBV6-1 and TRBJ1-1; D unclear. This CDR3 comprises 14 residues. Germline values: CDR1 MNHNS, CDR2 SASEGT. V was trimmed by 4 bases and J by 7 bases, leaving 16 bases between them. CDR3 DNA sequence: TGTGCCAGCAGTGTTCGGGATGGAAGAAGTGAAGCTTTCTTT. Amino acid sequence: CASSVRDGRSEAFF.

The chain employs TRBV5-1 and TRBJ2-7; the D gene is possibly TRBD1 (5 bases). V dropped 4 bases and J dropped 0 bases, with 17 bases sitting between them. The CDR3 consists of 16 residues. CDR1 and CDR2 from the germline V gene are SGHRS and YFSETQ. CDR3 protein: CASSKMTQADSYEQYF. CDR3 DNA sequence: TGCGCCAGCAGCAAAATGACACAGGCGGACTCCTACGAGCAGTACTTC.

V is TRBV19 and J is TRBJ2-5; D gene uncertain. Trimming removed 5 bases at V and 5 bases at J, with 15 bases between. The V gene's germline CDR1 is LNHDA and CDR2 SQIVND (reference sequence). The CDR3 loop spans 14 amino acids. CDR3 sequence (DNA): TGTGCCAGTAGTCCTCTTTACCGGCGGGAGACCCAGTACTTC. This codes for CASSPLYRRETQYF. The complete variable domain, with remaining parts taken from reference TRBV19 and TRBJ2-5, reads DGGITQSPKYLFRKEGQNVTLSCEQNLNHDAMYWYRQDPGQGLRLIYYSQIVNDFQKGDIAEGYSVSREKKESFPLTVTSAQKNPTAFYLCASSPLYRRETQYFGPGTRLLVL.

This sequence joins TRBV27 and TRBJ1-5; perhaps TRBD1 as D (5 bases). This CDR3 has 16 amino acids. Germline CDR1 MNHEY, CDR2 SMNVEV (reference sequence). Trimming left V 2 bases short and J 1 base short, with 12 bases between. Written as DNA, the CDR3 is TGTGCCAGCAGTTTAGGGAGGGGTTGGAGCAATCAGCCCCAGCATTTT. It is translated as CASSLGRGWSNQPQHF.

The V and J genes are TRBV11-3 and TRBJ2-5, with no clear D. The ends were cut back, 6 bases at V and 0 bases at J, with 11 bases in the middle. Germline V CDR1 and CDR2: SGHNT, YENEEA. The CDR3 is 14 amino acids. CDR3: CASSLVRYQETQYF. The CDR3 nucleotides read TGTGCCAGCAGTCTAGTCCGGTACCAAGAGACCCAGTACTTC.

V usage is TRBV9 and J usage is TRBJ1-1; no firm D call. The V end lost 1 base, the J end lost 1 base, and 5 bases lay between the germline ends. Per germline, CDR1 SGDLS and CDR2 YYNGEE. There are 13 residues in the CDR3. The CDR3 here is CASSVPGNTEAFF. The CDR3 DNA sequence: TGTGCCAGCAGCGTACCGGGGAACACTGAAGCTTTCTTT.

The CDR3 DNA follows: TGCAGCGCAGGACAGGGGGTAGCTTTCTTT. Translated, it gives CSAGQGVAFF. The chain combines TRBV29-1 with TRBJ1-1, with 10 bases matching TRBD1. CDR1 SQVTM and CDR2 ANQGSEA come from the germline V gene. CDR3 size: 10 residues. The junction had 3 bases not matched to a gene; V was cut back by 7 bases and J by 10 bases.

The gene calls are TRBV7-8 and TRBJ1-3, with 12 positions matching TRBD1. CDR1 SGHVS and CDR2 FQNEAQ come from the germline V gene. The V and J ends lost 4 bases and 4 bases, in that order; junction bases with no gene match: 11. The CDR3 contains 18 residues. The CDR3 nucleotides read TGTGCCAGCAGCTCCGGGACAGGGGGCACCGCTTCCGGAAACACCATATATTTT. Amino acid sequence: CASSSGTGGTASGNTIYF.

CDR3 in DNA: TGTGTAGCGGGGGGATCATACGAGCAGTACTTC. It codes for CVAGGSYEQYF. The rearrangement joins TRBV27 to TRBJ2-7; 10 bases match TRBD2. Germline V gene sequence: CDR1 MNHEY, CDR2 SMNVEV (reference sequence). The CDR3 length is 11 residues.

V and J are TRBV6-6 and TRBJ1-5; no clear D. The V and J ends lost 7 bases and 0 bases respectively, with 10 bases between them. This CDR3 has 14 amino acids. Per the germline V gene, CDR1 is MNHNY and CDR2 is SVGAGI (reference sequence). The CDR3 region is CASTTTDSNQPQHF. For the CDR3, the DNA is TGTGCCAGCACGACTACGGATAGCAATCAGCCCCAGCATTTT.

This clone came up once. The V gene is TRBV11-2, the J gene TRBJ1-6, with 7 bases that match TRBD1. Unmatched junction bases numbered 9, after V lost 1 base and J lost 0 bases. Germline values: CDR1 SGHAT, CDR2 FQNNGV. The CDR3 is 19 amino acids. The CDR3 sequence: CASSLVGTAMSSYNSPLHF. CDR3 nucleotides: TGTGCCAGCAGCTTAGTTGGGACAGCGATGAGCTCCTATAATTCACCCCTCCACTTT.

This chain joins TRBV7-3 and TRBJ1-2, with 9 bases fitting TRBD1. V was clipped by 5 bases and J by 5 bases; unmatched bases: 12. The germline V gene has CDR1 SGHTA and CDR2 FQGTGA. CDR3 length equals 16 residues. CDR3 DNA sequence: TGTGCCAGCAGCCCCGCCCCCGGGACAGGGAAATATGGCTACACCTTC. It translates to CASSPAPGTGKYGYTF. Based on the CDR3 plus reference TRBV7-3 and TRBJ1-2, the full variable domain is GAGVSQTPSNKVTEKGKYVELRCDPISGHTALYWYRQSLGQGPEFLIYFQGTGAADDSGLPNDRFFAVRPEGSVSTLKIQRTERGDSAVYLCASSPAPGTGKYGYTFGSGTRLTVV.

The V gene is TRBV6-4, the J gene TRBJ1-2; 11 bases agree with TRBD1. The CDR3 is made up of 16 amino acids. Trimming removed 6 bases from V and 3 bases from J; junction bases left unmatched: 9. Germline lookup yields CDR1 MRHNA and CDR2 SNTAGT. CDR3: CASRVQEGQGDYGYTF. The DNA for the CDR3 is TGTGCCAGCAGGGTACAAGAGGGACAGGGGGACTATGGCTACACCTTC.

The V gene is TRBV12-5, the J gene TRBJ1-6; possibly TRBD1 for D (6 bases). In germline, CDR1 is LGHNT, CDR2 FRNRAP. The CDR3 contains 14 residues. Trimming took 3 bases from V and 6 from J, leaving 9 bases between them. In nucleotides, the CDR3 is TGTGCTAGTGGTTTAGGACAGCCTAATTCACCCCTCCACTTT. The encoded protein is CASGLGQPNSPLHF. The whole variable domain, remainder taken from reference TRBV12-5 and TRBJ1-6, is DARVTQTPRHKVTEMGQEVTMRCQPILGHNTVFWYRQTMMQGLELLAYFRNRAPLDDSGMPKDRFSAEMPDATLATLKIQPSEPRDSAVYFCASGLGQPNSPLHFGNGTRLTVT.

This clone came up once. The V gene is TRBV19, the J gene TRBJ1-5, with 7 nucleotides matching TRBD1. The CDR3 has 14 amino acids. V lost 5 bases, J lost 4 bases, and 5 bases stayed unmatched. In germline, CDR1 is LNHDA, CDR2 SQIVND (reference sequence). This chain's CDR3 is CASSAPGGNQPQHF. Here the CDR3 DNA reads TGTGCCAGTAGTGCCCCAGGGGGGAATCAGCCCCAGCATTTT.

The chain joins TRBV30 to TRBJ1-1, with D maybe TRBD1 (5 bases). The CDR3 has 12 residues. Trimming took 5 bases from V and 4 from J, leaving 11 bases between them. Germline values: CDR1 GTSNPN, CDR2 SVGIG (reference sequence). CDR3 protein: CAWGAGGTEAFF. DNA for the CDR3: TGTGCCTGGGGGGCGGGGGGCACTGAAGCTTTCTTT.

CDR3 nucleotide sequence: TGTGCCAGTAGTCCCCTCCTCTTCCTGGGGGCCCCAGATACGCAGTATTTT. Translating gives CASSPLLFLGAPDTQYF. This chain joins TRBV19 and TRBJ2-3, with D perhaps TRBD1 (6 bases). CDR1 LNHDA and CDR2 SQIVND come from the germline V gene (reference sequence). With 5 bases removed from V and 4 bases from J, the gap between germline ends came to 22 bases. The CDR3 runs to 17 residues.